A single sample is the source of the 7 T cell receptor beta chains below, sequenced in a study of T-cell reconstitution after alpha-beta-depleted transplantation in children. Preparation of the TCRbeta library was carried out with unique molecular identifiers. Each CDR3 protein is one row after TCRdb ran MiXCR on the PCR reads. The sample yields tens of thousands of distinct CDR3 sequences, roughly 6.5% seen once. Findings and limits, study-wide: Where alpha-beta T cells came from about two months after transplant was reportedly several hundred expanded graft clones.

No cognate antigen is known for these TCRs. Here the sequenced sample was peripheral blood, taken 60 days after TCRalphabeta/CD19-depleted stem cell transplant. These receptors were collected from a child less than two years old who had a stem cell transplant for acute myeloid leukemia, so the T cells may come from the graft donor.

This clonotype was counted many times. This chain joins TRBV28 and TRBJ2-1; the D gene is possibly TRBD1 (6 bases). There are 12 residues in the CDR3. Germline V lookup: CDR1 MDHEN, CDR2 SYDVKM. V was pared by 6 bases and J by 12 bases, with 15 bases between. The CDR3 DNA reads as TGTGCCAGCAGCGAGCAGGGGACGCGGCAGTTCTTC. Protein sequence: CASSEQGTRQFF. Full variable domain (missing parts from reference TRBV28 and TRBJ2-1): DVKVTQSSRYLVKRTGEKVFLECVQDMDHENMFWYRQDPGLGLRLIYFSYDVKMKEKGDIPEGYSVSREKKERFSLILESASTNQTSMYLCASSEQGTRQFFGPGTRLTVL.

This clonotype was seen ten or more times. The CDR3 bases are TGCGCCAGCAGCATAAATCCCTACGAGCAGTACTTC. Translated, it gives CASSINPYEQYF. The gene calls are TRBV5-1 and TRBJ2-7; no definite D call. Germline-derived CDR1 and CDR2 are SGHRS and YFSETQ. V was clipped by 4 bases and J by 2 bases, with 7 bases between them. CDR3 length: 12 amino acids. The full variable domain, completed using reference TRBV5-1 and TRBJ2-7, is KAGVTQTPRYLIKTRGQQVTLSCSPISGHRSVSWYQQTPGQGLQFLFEYFSETQRNKGNFPGRFSGRQFSNSRSEMNVSTLELGDSALYLCASSINPYEQYFGPGTRLTVT.

This clonotype was found many times. This chain uses TRBV27 with TRBJ1-2; D uncertain. From germline, CDR1 is MNHEY and CDR2 SMNVEV (reference sequence). This CDR3 is 14 amino acids long. The V gene lost 4 bases and the J gene lost 2 bases, with 11 bases spanning the gap. CDR3 nucleotide sequence: TGTGCCAGCAGTTGGGTACCATGGAACTATGGCTACACCTTC. Protein product: CASSWVPWNYGYTF.

The CDR3 loop reads CASRETGTHQPQHF. Written as DNA, the CDR3 is TGTGCCAGCAGGGAAACAGGGACCCATCAGCCCCAGCATTTT. The chain has TRBV12-3 or TRBV12-4 and TRBJ1-5; weak D call: TRBD1 (6 bases). V lost 6 bases, J lost 5 bases, and 14 bases lay in between. The CDR3 is 14 residues long.

This clonotype showed up many times. The chain joins TRBV13 to TRBJ2-5, with D unresolved. The CDR3 is 15 residues long. From germline, CDR1 is PRHDT and CDR2 FYEKMQ (reference sequence). Trimming stripped 1 base from V and 1 base from J, with 10 bases between. This chain's CDR3 is CASSLAQSAQETQYF. The CDR3 DNA is TGTGCCAGCAGCTTAGCACAAAGCGCCCAAGAGACCCAGTACTTC.

This clonotype showed up just a few times. J is TRBJ2-7 and V is TRBV30; 7 bases align to TRBD1. The V gene's germline CDR1 is GTSNPN and CDR2 SVGIG (reference sequence). This CDR3 comprises 12 residues. The J segment lost 9 bases and the V segment lost 0 bases, leaving 5 bases of the junction unmatched. The CDR3 nucleotides are TGTGCCTGGAGTGTCCCCACAGGGGTGCAGTACTTC. Translation gives CAWSVPTGVQYF.

The V and J genes are TRBV6-5 and TRBJ2-5; weak D call: TRBD1 (5 bases). Deletions cut 2 bases from V and 4 bases from J, with 14 bases between. The CDR3 runs to 15 residues. Germline V gives CDR1 MNHEY, CDR2 SVGAGI. CDR3 loop: CASSYLPPTVETQYF. DNA for the CDR3: TGTGCCAGCAGTTACCTTCCCCCGACAGTAGAGACCCAGTACTTC.